This TCR beta chain was sequenced during a study of blood T cells in healthy people across ages. Using a J-beta primer mix together with a sample-barcoded 5' primer, a second PCR was run for roughly 6 to 12 cycles. In TCRdb, the 5' RACE reads were re-called with MiXCR into one record per CDR3 protein. This table holds about 1.8 million distinct CDR3 sequences, roughly 52% found once. About this clonotype itself: This may arise from a read error, as a much more abundant clone is one base away.

Germline CDR1 and CDR2: MDHEN and SYDVKM. The V end lost 2 bases, the J end lost 6 bases, and 2 bases lay between the germline ends. The CDR3 covers 11 residues. The origin of this receptor is a woman aged 40 to 50 in good health. The sample taken for sequencing was blood. The rearrangement links TRBV28 to TRBJ1-5; D gene unclear. The CDR3 reads CASSLRQPQHF. Here the CDR3 DNA reads TGTGCCAGCAGTTTACGTCAGCCCCAGCATTTT.